Given below is one T cell receptor (beta chain) in context. The sample belongs to a study of blood T cell repertoires in COVID-19. Study-wide context: Sources were T cells, B-cell-depleted T cells, or PBMCs; the material itself was cDNA or gDNA.

Source study methods: Amplifying reference gene primers gave estimates of nucleated cell counts. Some clones are missing from TCRdb's copy, which holds only in-frame ones; the method was immunoSEQ multiplex PCR. Clone size and the V and J calls come from that table; the DNA yielded D and trimming. In the table there are 180,000 or so clones, approximately 85% of which are singletons. The CDR3 loop spans 15 amino acids. The V segment lost 2 bases and the J segment 10 bases; nucleotides outside the gene matches: 6. Germline V lookup: CDR1 SNHLY, CDR2 FYNNEI. Source material: peripheral blood. The sequence derives from a human donor with active or convalescent COVID-19. The donor label of this sample is uncertain. The V and J genes are TRBV2 and TRBJ2-7; TRBD2 matches at 15 bases. The CDR3 DNA is TGTGCCAGCAGTGAATCTGGACTAGCGGGAGGGCCTCAGTACTTC. This codes for CASSESGLAGGPQYF.